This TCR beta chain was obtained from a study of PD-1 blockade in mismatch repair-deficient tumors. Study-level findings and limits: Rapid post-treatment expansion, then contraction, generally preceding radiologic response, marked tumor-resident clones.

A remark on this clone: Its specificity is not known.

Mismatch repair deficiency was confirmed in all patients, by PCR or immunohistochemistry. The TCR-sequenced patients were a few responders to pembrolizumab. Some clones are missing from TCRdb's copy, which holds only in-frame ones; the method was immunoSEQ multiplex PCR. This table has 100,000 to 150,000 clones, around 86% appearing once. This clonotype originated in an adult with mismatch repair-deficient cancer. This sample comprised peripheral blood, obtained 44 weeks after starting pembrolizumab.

CDR3 in amino acids: CASTLSQGLDTQYF. CDR3 DNA sequence: TGTGCCAGCACCCTCTCACAGGGATTGGATACGCAGTATTTT. J is TRBJ2-3 and V is TRBV7-2, with D possibly TRBD1 on 6 matching bases. Trimming removed 7 bases from V and 6 bases from J, with 17 bases in between. This CDR3 is 14 amino acids long. CDR1 is SGHTA and CDR2 is FQGNSA in the germline V gene.